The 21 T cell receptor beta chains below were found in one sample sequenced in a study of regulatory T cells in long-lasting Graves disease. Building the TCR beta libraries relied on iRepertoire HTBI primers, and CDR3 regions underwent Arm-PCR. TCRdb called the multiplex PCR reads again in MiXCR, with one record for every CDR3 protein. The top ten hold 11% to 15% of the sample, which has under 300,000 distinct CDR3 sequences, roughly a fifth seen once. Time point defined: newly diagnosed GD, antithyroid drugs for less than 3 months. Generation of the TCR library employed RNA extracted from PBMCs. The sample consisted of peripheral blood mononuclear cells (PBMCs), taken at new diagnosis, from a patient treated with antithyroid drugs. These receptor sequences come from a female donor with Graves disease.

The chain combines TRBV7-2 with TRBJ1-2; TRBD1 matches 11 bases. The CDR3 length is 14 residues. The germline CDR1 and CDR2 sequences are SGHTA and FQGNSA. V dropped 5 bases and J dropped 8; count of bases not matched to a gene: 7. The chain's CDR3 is CASSLDRGQEGYTF. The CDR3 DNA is TGTGCCAGCAGCCTGGACAGGGGGCAGGAGGGCTACACCTTC.

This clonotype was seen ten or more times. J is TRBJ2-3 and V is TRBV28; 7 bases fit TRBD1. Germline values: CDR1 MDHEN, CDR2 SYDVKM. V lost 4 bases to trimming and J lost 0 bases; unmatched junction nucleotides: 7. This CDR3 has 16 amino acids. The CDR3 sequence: CASSSHEGASTDTQYF. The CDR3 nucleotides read TGTGCCAGCAGTTCCCACGAGGGGGCGAGCACAGATACGCAGTATTTT. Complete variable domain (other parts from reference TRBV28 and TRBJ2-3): DVKVTQSSRYLVKRTGEKVFLECVQDMDHENMFWYRQDPGLGLRLIYFSYDVKMKEKGDIPEGYSVSREKKERFSLILESASTNQTSMYLCASSSHEGASTDTQYFGPGTRLTVL.

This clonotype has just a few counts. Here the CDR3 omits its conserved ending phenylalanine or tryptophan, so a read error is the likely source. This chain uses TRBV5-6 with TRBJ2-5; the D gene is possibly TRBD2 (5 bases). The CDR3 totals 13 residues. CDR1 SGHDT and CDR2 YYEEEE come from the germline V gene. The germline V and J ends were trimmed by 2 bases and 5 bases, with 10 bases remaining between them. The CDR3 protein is CASSFGSRETQYL. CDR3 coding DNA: TGTGCCAGCAGCTTTGGGAGTCGTGAGACCCAGTACCTC.

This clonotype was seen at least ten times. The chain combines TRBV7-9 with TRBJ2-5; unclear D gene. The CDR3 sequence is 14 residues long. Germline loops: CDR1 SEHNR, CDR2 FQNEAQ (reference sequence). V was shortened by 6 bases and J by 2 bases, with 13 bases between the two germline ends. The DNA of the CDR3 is TGTGCCAGCAGGCAGGCAGGTGAACAAGAGACCCAGTACTTC. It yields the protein CASRQAGEQETQYF.

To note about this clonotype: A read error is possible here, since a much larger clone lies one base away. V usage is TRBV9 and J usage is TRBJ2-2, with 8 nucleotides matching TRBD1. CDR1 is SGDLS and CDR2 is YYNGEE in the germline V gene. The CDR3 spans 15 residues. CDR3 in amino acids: CASSVVQGAGGEPFF. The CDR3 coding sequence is TGTGCCAGCAGCGTAGTTCAGGGGGCTGGCGGGGAGCCGTTTTTT.

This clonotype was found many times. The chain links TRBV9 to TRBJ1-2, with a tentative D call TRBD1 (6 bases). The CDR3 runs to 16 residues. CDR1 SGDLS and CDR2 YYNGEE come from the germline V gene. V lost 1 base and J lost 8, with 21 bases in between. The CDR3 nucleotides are TGTGCCAGCAGCGTAAAGGACAGAGATACCCCTATGGGCTACACCTTC. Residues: CASSVKDRDTPMGYTF.

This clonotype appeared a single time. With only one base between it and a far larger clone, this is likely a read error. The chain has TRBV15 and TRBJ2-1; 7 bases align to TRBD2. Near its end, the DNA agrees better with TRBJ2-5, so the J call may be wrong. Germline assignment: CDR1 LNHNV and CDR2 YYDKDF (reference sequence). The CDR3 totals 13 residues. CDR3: CASSNIAGETQYF. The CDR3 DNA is TGTGCCTCCAGCAATATAGCGGGAGAGACCCAGTACTTC.

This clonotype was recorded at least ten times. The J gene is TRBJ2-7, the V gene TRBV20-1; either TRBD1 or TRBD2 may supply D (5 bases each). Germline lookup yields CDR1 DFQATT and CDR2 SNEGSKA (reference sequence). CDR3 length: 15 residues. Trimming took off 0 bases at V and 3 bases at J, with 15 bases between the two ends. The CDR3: CSARDKAGTFYEQYF. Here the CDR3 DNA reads TGCAGTGCTAGAGATAAGGCAGGGACCTTCTACGAGCAGTACTTC.

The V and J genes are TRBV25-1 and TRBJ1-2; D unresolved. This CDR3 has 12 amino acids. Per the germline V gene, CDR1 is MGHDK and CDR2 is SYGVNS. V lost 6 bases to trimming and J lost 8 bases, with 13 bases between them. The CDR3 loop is CASRSQQEGYTF. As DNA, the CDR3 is TGTGCCAGCAGGAGCCAGCAGGAAGGCTACACCTTC.

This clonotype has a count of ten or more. The CDR3 DNA is TGCAGTGCTCGCAGGGAGGCCACAGATACGCAGTATTTT. Residues: CSARREATDTQYF. The rearrangement joins TRBV20-1 to TRBJ2-3; D perhaps matches TRBD2 (6 bases). Deletions cut 5 bases from V and 2 bases from J, with 11 bases between. The CDR3 is 13 residues long. Germline V gives CDR1 DFQATT, CDR2 SNEGSKA (reference sequence).

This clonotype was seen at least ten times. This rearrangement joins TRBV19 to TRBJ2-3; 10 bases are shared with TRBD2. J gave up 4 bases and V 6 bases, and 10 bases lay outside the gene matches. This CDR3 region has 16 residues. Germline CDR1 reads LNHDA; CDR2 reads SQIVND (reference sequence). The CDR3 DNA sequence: TGTGCCAGTAGATCGTGGGCTAGCGGGGGCCCAGATACGCAGTATTTT. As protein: CASRSWASGGPDTQYF.

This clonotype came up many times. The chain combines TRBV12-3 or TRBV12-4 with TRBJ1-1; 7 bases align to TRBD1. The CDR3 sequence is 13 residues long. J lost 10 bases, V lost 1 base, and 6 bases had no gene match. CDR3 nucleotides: TGTGCCAGCAGTTTAGGGCAGGGGGAAGGAGCTTTCTTT. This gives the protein CASSLGQGEGAFF.

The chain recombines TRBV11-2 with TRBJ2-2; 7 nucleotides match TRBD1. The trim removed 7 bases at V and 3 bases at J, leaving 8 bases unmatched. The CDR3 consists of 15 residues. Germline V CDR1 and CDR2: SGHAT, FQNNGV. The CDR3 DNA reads TGTGCCAGCAACTTTAGGCAGGGGGACACCGGGGAGCTGTTTTTT. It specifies CASNFRQGDTGELFF.

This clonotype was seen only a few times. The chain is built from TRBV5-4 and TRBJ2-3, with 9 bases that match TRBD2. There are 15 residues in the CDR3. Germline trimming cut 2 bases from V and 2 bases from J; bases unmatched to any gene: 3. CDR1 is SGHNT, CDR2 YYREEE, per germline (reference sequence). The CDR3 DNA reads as TGTGCCAGCAGCTTCGCTAGCGGGGCCACAGATACGCAGTATTTT. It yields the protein CASSFASGATDTQYF.

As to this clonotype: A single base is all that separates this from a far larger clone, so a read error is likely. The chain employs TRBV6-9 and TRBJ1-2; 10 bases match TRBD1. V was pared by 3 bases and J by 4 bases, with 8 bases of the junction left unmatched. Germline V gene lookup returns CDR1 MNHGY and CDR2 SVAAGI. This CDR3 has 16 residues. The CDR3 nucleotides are TGTGCCAGCAGTTACGGCCCGACAGGGGGCGGCTATGGCTACACCTTC. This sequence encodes CASSYGPTGGGYGYTF.

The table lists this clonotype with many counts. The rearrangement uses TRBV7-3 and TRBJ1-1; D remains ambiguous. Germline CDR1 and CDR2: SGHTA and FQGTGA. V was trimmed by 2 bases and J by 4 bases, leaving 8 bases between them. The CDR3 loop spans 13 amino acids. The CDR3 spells CASSLVGFTEAFF. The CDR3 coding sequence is TGTGCCAGCAGCTTAGTGGGCTTCACTGAAGCTTTCTTT.

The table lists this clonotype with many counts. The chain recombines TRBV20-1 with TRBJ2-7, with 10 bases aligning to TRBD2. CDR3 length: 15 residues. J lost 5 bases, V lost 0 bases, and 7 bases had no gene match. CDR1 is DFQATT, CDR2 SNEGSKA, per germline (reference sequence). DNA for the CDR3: TGCAGTGCTAGAGAAGGAGCGGGAGGGCCCCACGAGCAGTACTTC. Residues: CSAREGAGGPHEQYF.

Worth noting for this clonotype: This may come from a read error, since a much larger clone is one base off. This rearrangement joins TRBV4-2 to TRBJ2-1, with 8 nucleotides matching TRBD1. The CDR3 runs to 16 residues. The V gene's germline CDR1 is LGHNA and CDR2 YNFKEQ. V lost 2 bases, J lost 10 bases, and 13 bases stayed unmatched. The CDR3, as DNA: TGTGCCAGCAGCCAAATCAGGGGGCTGGCCCACTACGAGCAGTTCTTC. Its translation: CASSQIRGLAHYEQFF.

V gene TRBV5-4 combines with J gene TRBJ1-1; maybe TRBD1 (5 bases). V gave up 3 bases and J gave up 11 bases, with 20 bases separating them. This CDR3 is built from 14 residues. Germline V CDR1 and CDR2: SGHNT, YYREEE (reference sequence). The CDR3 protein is CASSSHDRQFKAFF. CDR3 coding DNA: TGTGCCAGCAGCTCGCACGACAGACAGTTCAAGGCTTTCTTT.

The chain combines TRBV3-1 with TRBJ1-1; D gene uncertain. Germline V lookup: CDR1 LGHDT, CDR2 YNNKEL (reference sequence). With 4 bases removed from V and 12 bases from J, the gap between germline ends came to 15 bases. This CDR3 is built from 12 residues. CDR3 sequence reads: CASSLRTRETFF. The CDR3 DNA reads TGTGCCAGCAGCCTACGAACAAGGGAGACTTTCTTT.

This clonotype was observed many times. For the CDR3, the DNA is TGTGCCAGCAGCCCACGAAGGGAAAAGCGGGAGTGGGGGGAGACCCAGTACTTC. Translation gives CASSPRREKREWGETQYF. V usage is TRBV3-1 and J usage is TRBJ2-5; 8 nucleotides agree with TRBD2. The CDR3 is 18 amino acids. In germline, CDR1 is LGHDT, CDR2 YNNKEL (reference sequence). With V trimmed by 4 bases and J by 5 bases, 18 bases remained unmatched.